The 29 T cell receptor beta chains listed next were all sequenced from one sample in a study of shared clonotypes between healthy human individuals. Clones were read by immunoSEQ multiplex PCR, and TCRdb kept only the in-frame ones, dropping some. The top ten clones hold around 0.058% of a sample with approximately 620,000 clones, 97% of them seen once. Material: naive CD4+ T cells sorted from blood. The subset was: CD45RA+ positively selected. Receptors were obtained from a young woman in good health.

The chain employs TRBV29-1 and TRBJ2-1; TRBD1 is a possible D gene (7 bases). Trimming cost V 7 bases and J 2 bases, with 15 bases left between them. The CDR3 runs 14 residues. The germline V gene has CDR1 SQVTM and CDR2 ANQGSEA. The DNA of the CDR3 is TGCAGCGCCGCGCCAGGGGGGACCTACAATGAGCAGTTCTTC. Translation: CSAAPGGTYNEQFF.

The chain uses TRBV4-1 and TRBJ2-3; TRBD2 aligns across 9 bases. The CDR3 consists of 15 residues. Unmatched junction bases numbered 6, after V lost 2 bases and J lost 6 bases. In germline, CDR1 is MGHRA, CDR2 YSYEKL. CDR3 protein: CASSQLGLASDTQYF. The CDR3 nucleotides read TGCGCCAGCAGCCAACTGGGACTAGCATCCGATACGCAGTATTTT.

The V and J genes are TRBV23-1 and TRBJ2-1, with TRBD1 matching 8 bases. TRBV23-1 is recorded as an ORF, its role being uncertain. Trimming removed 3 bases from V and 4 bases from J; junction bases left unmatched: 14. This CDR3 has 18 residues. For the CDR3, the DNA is TGCGCCAGCAGTCAGCCCTACTCCGGGACAGGACTGTACAATGAGCAGTTCTTC. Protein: CASSQPYSGTGLYNEQFF.

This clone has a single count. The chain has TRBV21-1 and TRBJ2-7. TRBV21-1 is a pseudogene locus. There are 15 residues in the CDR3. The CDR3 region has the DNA TGTGCCAGCAGCAAAAGGCGCATATCCTCCTACGAGCAGTACTTC. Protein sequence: CASSKRRISSYEQYF.

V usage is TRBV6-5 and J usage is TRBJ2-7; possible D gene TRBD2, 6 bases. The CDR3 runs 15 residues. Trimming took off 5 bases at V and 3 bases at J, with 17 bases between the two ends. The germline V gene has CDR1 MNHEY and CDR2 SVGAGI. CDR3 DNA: TGTGCCAGCAGTAATAGCGGACCATATTACTACGAGCAGTACTTC. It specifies CASSNSGPYYYEQYF.

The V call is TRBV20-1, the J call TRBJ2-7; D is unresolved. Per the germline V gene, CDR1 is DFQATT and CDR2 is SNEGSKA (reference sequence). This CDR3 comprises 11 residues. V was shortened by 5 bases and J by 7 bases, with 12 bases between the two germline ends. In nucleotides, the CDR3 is TGCAGTGCTCTTTCGTTCAGGGAGCAGTACTTC. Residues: CSALSFREQYF.

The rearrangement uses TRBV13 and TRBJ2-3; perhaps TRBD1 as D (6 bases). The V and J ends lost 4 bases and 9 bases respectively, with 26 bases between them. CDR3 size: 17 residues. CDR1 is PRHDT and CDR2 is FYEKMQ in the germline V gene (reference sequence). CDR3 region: CASSSERRGQGWLTQYF. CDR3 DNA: TGTGCCAGCAGCTCAGAGCGACGGGGTCAGGGGTGGTTGACGCAGTATTTT. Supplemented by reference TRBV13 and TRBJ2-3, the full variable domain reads AAGVIQSPRHLIKEKRETATLKCYPIPRHDTVYWYQQGPGQDPQFLISFYEKMQSDKGSIPDRFSAQQFSDYHSELNMSSLELGDSALYFCASSSERRGQGWLTQYFGPGTRLTVL.

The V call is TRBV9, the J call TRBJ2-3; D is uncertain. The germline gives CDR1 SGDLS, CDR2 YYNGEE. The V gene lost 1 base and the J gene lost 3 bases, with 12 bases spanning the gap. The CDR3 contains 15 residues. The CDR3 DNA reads TGTGCCAGCAGCGTAAGCGACATATCTACAGATACGCAGTATTTT. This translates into CASSVSDISTDTQYF. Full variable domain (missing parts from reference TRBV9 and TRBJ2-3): DSGVTQTPKHLITATGQRVTLRCSPRSGDLSVYWYQQSLDQGLQFLIQYYNGEERAKGNILERFSAQQFPDLHSELNLSSLELGDSALYFCASSVSDISTDTQYFGPGTRLTVL.

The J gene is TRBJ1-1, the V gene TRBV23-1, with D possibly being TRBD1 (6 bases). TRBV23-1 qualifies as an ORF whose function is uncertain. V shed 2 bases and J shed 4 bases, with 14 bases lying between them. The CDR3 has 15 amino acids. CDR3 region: CASSQRGEGGTEAFF. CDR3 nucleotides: TGCGCCAGCAGTCAACGGGGCGAGGGGGGCACTGAAGCTTTCTTT.

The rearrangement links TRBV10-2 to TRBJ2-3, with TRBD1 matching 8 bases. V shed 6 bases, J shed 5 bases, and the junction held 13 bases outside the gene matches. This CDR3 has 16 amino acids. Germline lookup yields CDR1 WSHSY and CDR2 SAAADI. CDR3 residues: CASSDPWQGAKDTQYF. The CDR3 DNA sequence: TGCGCCAGCAGCGACCCTTGGCAGGGGGCTAAAGATACGCAGTATTTT.

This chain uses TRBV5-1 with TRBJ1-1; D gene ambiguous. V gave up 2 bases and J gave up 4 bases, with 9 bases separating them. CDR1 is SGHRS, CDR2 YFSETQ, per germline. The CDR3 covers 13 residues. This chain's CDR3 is CASSFDGSTEAFF. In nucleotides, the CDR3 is TGCGCCAGCAGCTTTGATGGGAGCACTGAAGCTTTCTTT. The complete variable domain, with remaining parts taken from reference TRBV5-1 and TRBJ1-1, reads KAGVTQTPRYLIKTRGQQVTLSCSPISGHRSVSWYQQTPGQGLQFLFEYFSETQRNKGNFPGRFSGRQFSNSRSEMNVSTLELGDSALYLCASSFDGSTEAFFGQGTRLTVV.

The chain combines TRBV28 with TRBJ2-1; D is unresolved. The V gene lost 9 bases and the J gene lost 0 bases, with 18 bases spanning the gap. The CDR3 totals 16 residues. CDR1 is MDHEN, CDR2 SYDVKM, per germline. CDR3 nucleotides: TGTGCCAGTTCCTCCCCCGACGGCAGCTCCTACAATGAGCAGTTCTTC. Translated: CASSSPDGSSYNEQFF.

CDR3 loop: CASSPIPPSSYNEQFF. The CDR3, as DNA: TGTGCCAGCAGCCCAATACCCCCCTCCTCCTACAATGAGCAGTTCTTC. The chain couples TRBV7-3 to TRBJ2-1; D is ambiguous. Germline V lookup: CDR1 SGHTA, CDR2 FQGTGA. The CDR3 consists of 16 residues. Trimming cost V 5 bases and J 0 bases, with 14 bases left between them.

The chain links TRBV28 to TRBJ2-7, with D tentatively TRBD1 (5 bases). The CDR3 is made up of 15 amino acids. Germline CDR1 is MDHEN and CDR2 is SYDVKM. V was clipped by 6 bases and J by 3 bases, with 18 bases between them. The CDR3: CASSFPNTGSYEQYF. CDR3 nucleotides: TGTGCCAGCAGCTTCCCTAATACAGGAAGCTACGAGCAGTACTTC.

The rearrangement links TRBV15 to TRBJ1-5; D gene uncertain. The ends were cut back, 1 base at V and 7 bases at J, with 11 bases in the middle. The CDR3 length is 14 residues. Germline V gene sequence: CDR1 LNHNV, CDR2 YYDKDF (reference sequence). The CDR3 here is CATSRGGMGQPQHF. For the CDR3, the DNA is TGTGCCACCAGCAGAGGAGGTATGGGCCAGCCCCAGCATTTT.

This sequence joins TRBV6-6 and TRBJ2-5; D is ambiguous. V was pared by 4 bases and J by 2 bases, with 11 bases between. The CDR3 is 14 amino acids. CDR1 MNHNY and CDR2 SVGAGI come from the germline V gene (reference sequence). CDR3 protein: CASSLQREQETQYF. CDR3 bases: TGTGCCAGCAGTTTACAGCGAGAGCAAGAGACCCAGTACTTC.

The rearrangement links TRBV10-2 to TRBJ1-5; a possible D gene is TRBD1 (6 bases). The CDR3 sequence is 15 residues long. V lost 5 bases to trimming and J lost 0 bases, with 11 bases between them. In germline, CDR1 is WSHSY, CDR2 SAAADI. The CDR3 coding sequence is TGCGCCAGCAGTACCACAGGGACTAGCAATCAGCCCCAGCATTTT. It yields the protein CASSTTGTSNQPQHF.

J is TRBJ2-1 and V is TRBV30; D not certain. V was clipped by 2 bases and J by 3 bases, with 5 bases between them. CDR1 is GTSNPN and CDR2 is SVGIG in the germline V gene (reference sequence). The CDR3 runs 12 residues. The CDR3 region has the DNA TGTGCCTGGAGTCGTAGCTACAATGAGCAGTTCTTC. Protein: CAWSRSYNEQFF.

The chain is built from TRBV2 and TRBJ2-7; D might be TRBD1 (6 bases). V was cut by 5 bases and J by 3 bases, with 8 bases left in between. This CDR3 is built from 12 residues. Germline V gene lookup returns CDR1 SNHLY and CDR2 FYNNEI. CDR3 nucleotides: TGTGCCAGCAGTCAGGACAGCTACGAGCAGTACTTC. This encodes CASSQDSYEQYF.

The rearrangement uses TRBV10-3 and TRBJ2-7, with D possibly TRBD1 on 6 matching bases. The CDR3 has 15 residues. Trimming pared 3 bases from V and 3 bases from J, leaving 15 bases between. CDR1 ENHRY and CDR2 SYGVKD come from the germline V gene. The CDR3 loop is CAISDQQQGYYEQYF. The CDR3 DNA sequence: TGTGCCATCAGTGACCAACAACAGGGATACTACGAGCAGTACTTC.

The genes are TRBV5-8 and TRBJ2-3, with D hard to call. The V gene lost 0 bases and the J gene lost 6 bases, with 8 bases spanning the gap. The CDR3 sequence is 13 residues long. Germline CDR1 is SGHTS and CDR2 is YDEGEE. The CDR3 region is CASSLVLRDTQYF. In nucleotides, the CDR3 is TGTGCCAGCAGCTTGGTTTTGAGGGATACGCAGTATTTT. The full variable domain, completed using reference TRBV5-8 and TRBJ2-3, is EAGVTQSPTHLIKTRGQQATLRCSPISGHTSVYWYQQALGLGLQFLLWYDEGEERNRGNFPPRFSGRQFPNYSSELNVNALELEDSALYLCASSLVLRDTQYFGPGTRLTVL.

The CDR3: CASSLYYRGPDTEAFF. The CDR3 nucleotides read TGTGCCAGCAGTTTATACTACAGGGGGCCGGACACTGAAGCTTTCTTT. V is TRBV28 and J is TRBJ1-1, with 9 bases lining up with TRBD1. V gave up 1 base and J gave up 3 bases; unmatched junction bases: 6. Germline assignment: CDR1 MDHEN and CDR2 SYDVKM. The CDR3 contains 16 residues.

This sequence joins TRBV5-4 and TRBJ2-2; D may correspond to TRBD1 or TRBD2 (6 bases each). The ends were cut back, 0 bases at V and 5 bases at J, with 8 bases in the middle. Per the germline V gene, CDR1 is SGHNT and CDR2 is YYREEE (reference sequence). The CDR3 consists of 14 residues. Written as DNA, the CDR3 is TGTGCCAGCAGCTTGGGGGGGGCAACCGGGGAGCTGTTTTTT. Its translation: CASSLGGATGELFF.

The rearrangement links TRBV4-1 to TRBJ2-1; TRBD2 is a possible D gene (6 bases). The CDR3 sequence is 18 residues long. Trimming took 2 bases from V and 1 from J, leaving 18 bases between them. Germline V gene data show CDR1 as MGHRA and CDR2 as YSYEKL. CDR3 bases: TGCGCCAGCAGCCAACAAATCCCACGGGGGACTTCCTACAATGAGCAGTTCTTC. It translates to CASSQQIPRGTSYNEQFF.

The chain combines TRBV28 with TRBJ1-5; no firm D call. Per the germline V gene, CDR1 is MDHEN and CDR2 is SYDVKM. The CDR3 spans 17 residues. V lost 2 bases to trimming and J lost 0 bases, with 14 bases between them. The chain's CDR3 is CASSLPPVGSSNQPQHF. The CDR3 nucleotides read TGTGCCAGCAGTTTACCCCCAGTAGGGTCTAGCAATCAGCCCCAGCATTTT.

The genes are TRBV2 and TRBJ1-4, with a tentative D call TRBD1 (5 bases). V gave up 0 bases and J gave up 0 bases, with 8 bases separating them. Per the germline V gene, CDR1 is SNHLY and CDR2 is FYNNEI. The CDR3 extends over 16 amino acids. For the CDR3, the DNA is TGTGCCAGCAGTGAAGCGTTGGGGGCAACTAATGAAAAACTGTTTTTT. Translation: CASSEALGATNEKLFF.

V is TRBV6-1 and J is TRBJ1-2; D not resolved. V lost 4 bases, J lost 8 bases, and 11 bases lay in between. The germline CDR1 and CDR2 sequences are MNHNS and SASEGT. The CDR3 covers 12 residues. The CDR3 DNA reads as TGTGCCAGCAGTGGAAGATTGGGCGGCTACACCTTC. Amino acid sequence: CASSGRLGGYTF.

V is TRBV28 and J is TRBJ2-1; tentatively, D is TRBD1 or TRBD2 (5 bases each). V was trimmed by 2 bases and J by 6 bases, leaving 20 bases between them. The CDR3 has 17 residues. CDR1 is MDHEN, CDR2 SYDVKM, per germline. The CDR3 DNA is TGTGCCAGCAGTTTAGTGATTGGGACCTTTAAGGTCAATGAGCAGTTCTTC. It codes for CASSLVIGTFKVNEQFF.

The CDR3 sequence is CASSPGLQGTDTQYF. The CDR3 nucleotides are TGCGCCAGCAGCCCGGGACTTCAGGGCACAGATACGCAGTATTTT. The chain carries TRBV5-1 and TRBJ2-3, with D possibly matching TRBD2 (6 bases). In germline, CDR1 is SGHRS, CDR2 YFSETQ. The CDR3 totals 15 residues. With 4 bases removed from V and 1 base from J, the gap between germline ends came to 13 bases.